This TCR beta chain was identified during a study of blood T cell repertoires in COVID-19 (dated by TCRdb to about 2020). Background on the whole study: Recovered participants in ImmuneRACE Cohort 3 were defined as having two consecutive negative NP/OP PCR tests, clearance from a healthcare professional, or resolution of symptoms. Subjects who had been exposed to COVID-19, were actively infected with it, or had recovered from it provided the deeply sampled blood TCRbeta repertoires that made up the dataset. Sample metadata almost always included a de-identified subject ID, COVID-19 status, age in years and sex. The collaborator samples originated in the United States, Italy and Spain and spanned the acute and convalescent phases of COVID-19. The repertoires were made available in a free public database intended to serve as a resource for research on the immune response to SARS-CoV-2. Where HLA class I and class II types were available, the types were taken from metadata supplied by the sample provider, not from assay-based typing. Samples came from the ongoing ImmuneRACE study (first 160 participants) plus 1,254 subjects from 6 global collaborators. The prospective study material was composed of cDNA or gDNA derived from T cells, B-cell-depleted T cells, or PBMCs.

In the case of this clone: The antigen it binds to is not known. No qualities accompany the bases; no much larger clone lies one base away.

What the study reported, not specific to this receptor: The amount of clinical and demographic metadata varied by source and participant and was provided uncurated.

As encoded in the germline V gene, CDR1 is SQVTM while CDR2 is ANQGSEA. The CDR3 measures 14 amino acids from cysteine to phenylalanine. CDR3 DNA is the only sequence kept; it has 42 bases, read in frame from the first base. V drops 4 bases and J drops 5 bases, leaving 17 bases in between. TCRbeta CDR3 regions were amplified from genomic DNA using the immunoSEQ Assay, a bias-controlled multiplex PCR. Processing in the source paper ran as follows. The number of nucleated cells in each sample was estimated by amplification of reference gene primers within the assay. To quantify the absolute abundance of each unique TCRbeta CDR3 rearrangement, sequence reads were collapsed and filtered. For each sample, productive Simpson clonality was calculated as the square root of Simpson's diversity index across productive rearrangements. TCRdb retrieved this table from immuneACCESS and kept in-frame rearrangements only. Not all clones are present; in checked studies, unresolved V genes account for under half, and no reason is known for the remainder. Clonal size and the V and J genes are those of that table, whereas D and trimming came from the DNA. In this sample the table shows more than 120,000 clones, 84% of which occur a single time. The top ten clonotypes cover roughly 3.8% of the sample.

Enrolling through a virtual design, the prospective study's participants ranged in age from roughly 18 to 89 years and lived across 24 United States geographic areas. In the prospective study, cohorts were assigned on the basis of participant-reported clinical history obtained from a screening survey and a study questionnaire. In the prospective study, mobile phlebotomists collected whole blood, serum and a nasopharyngeal or oropharyngeal swab from each participant. Additional blood draws and questionnaires over an approximately two-month period could optionally be provided by prospective study participants. Before DNA extraction, prospective study blood samples were shipped either frozen or at room temperature.

The rearrangement combines TRBV29-1 with TRBJ1-1; matching of 6 bases hints at TRBD1 as the D gene. The receptor was derived from a man in his fifties or sixties in a cohort exposed to, infected with or recovered from COVID-19 (not recorded which). Sequencing input: PBMCs or T cells enriched from blood (not recorded which). DNA sequence: TGCAGCGTTGTTAAGGGGGTGAGTTGGACTGAAGCTTTCTTT. The resulting protein is CSVVKGVSWTEAFF.